A selection of T cell receptor beta chains follows, all from one sample in a study of T-cell memory formation after mild COVID-19. TCRdb passed the 5' RACE reads through MiXCR, listing each CDR3 protein once. The profile shows roughly 130,000 distinct CDR3 sequences, 17% of them singletons. Material: PBMCs or a T cell subset sorted from them (not recorded which). Source of these receptors: a young man who had mild COVID-19 (a few samples of this study predate the infection). Cell type and time point are not known. CDR3s include the opening cysteine and the closing phenylalanine or tryptophan.

V: TRBV28
J: TRBJ1-1
CDR3: CASSSRGGGNTEAFF

V: TRBV7-2
J: TRBJ2-5
CDR3: CASSLHGETQYF

V: TRBV6-1
J: TRBJ1-2
CDR3: CASRDGGQGAYGYTF

V: TRBV7-2
J: TRBJ1-2
CDR3: CASSLGPRGGGAYGYTF

V: TRBV5-1
J: TRBJ2-2
CDR3: CASSPRGRGTGELFF

V: TRBV4-3
J: TRBJ2-2
CDR3: CASSPFLPSGGAGELFF

V: TRBV6-1
J: TRBJ2-7
CDR3: CASSGLAASYEQYF

V: TRBV12-3/TRBV12-4
J: TRBJ2-7
CDR3: CASRRGVVTYEQYF

V: TRBV7-2
J: TRBJ1-2
CDR3: CASSLRQMNGYTF

V: TRBV6-6
J: TRBJ1-5
CDR3: CASSYARQGRHQHF

V: TRBV11-2
J: TRBJ2-2
CDR3: CASSFPRTLAGGPITGELFF

V: TRBV6-1
J: TRBJ1-1
CDR3: CASSESLAAFF

V: TRBV11-2
J: TRBJ2-5
CDR3: CASNLAHQETQYF

V: TRBV4-3
J: TRBJ2-3
CDR3: CASSPRAGTEDTQYF

V: TRBV28
J: TRBJ2-1
CDR3: CASSLSSSSGPTSYNEQFF

V: TRBV7-9
J: TRBJ2-6
CDR3: CASTGQGAASGANVLTF

V: TRBV5-1
J: TRBJ1-1
CDR3: CASSETVRGRSASWIENTEAFF

V: TRBV5-6
J: TRBJ2-5
CDR3: CASSLGQGWKTQYF

V: TRBV5-1
J: TRBJ2-2
CDR3: CASSNTPSGVTPGELFF

V: TRBV9
J: TRBJ2-5
CDR3: CASSPLWGAQETQYF

V: TRBV19
J: TRBJ2-6
CDR3: CASSIGRSSGANVLTF

V: TRBV24-1
J: TRBJ2-3
CDR3: CATSDPKRGFTDTQYF

V: TRBV7-2
J: TRBJ2-3
CDR3: CASSPGQGTADTQYF

V: TRBV4-1
J: TRBJ2-3
CDR3: CASSQDRGQGTPDTQYF

V: TRBV12-3/TRBV12-4
J: TRBJ1-2
CDR3: CASSSKDRMRNYGYTF

V: TRBV24-1
J: TRBJ2-1
CDR3: CATSDFTGLNNEQFF

V: TRBV2
J: TRBJ1-5
CDR3: CASTWGGDSDSNQPQHF

V: TRBV28
J: TRBJ1-6
CDR3: CASSLTLAPLHF

V: TRBV7-6
J: TRBJ1-4
CDR3: CASSQRAAHNEKLFF

V: TRBV4-3
J: TRBJ1-6
CDR3: CASSQVLGQNSPLHF

V: TRBV2
J: TRBJ1-2
CDR3: CASSEQSNYGYTF

V: TRBV7-6
J: TRBJ2-7
CDR3: CASSPGYEQYF

V: TRBV5-4
J: TRBJ2-5
CDR3: CASSFPAANSETQYF

V: TRBV6-6
J: TRBJ1-1
CDR3: CASRADRMSMNTEAFF

V: TRBV7-2
J: TRBJ2-3
CDR3: CASSSTGNSDTQYF

V: TRBV6-5
J: TRBJ2-5
CDR3: CASSWITRGQETQYF

V: TRBV6-5
J: TRBJ1-2
CDR3: CASSQDRVDGYTF

V: TRBV7-2
J: TRBJ2-1
CDR3: CASRSRTGEGEQFF

V: TRBV29-1
J: TRBJ2-1
CDR3: CSVHTGGPQQFF

V: TRBV6-5
J: TRBJ2-5
CDR3: CASSYPGQDQYF

V: TRBV5-1
J: TRBJ1-4
CDR3: CASSSGQGFRYEKLFF

V: TRBV28
J: TRBJ2-6
CDR3: CASSLIYQGEGSGANVLTF

V: TRBV28
J: TRBJ2-7
CDR3: CASSLVLSSYEQYF